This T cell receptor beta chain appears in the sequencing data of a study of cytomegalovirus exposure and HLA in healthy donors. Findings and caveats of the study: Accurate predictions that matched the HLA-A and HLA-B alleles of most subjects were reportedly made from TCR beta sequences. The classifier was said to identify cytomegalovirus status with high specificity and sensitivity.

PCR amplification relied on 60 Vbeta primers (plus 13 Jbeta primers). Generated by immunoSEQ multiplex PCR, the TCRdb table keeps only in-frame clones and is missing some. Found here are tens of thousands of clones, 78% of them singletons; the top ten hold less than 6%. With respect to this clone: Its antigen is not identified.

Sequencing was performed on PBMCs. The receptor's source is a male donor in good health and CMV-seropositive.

For the CDR3, the DNA is TGCAGCTCATACAGGGCGGCGGATGGCTACACCTTC. Its translation: CSSYRAADGYTF. The V call is TRBV29-1, the J call TRBJ1-2; D is perhaps TRBD1 (6 bases). There are 12 residues in the CDR3. Germline loops: CDR1 SQVTM, CDR2 ANQGSEA. V was cut by 8 bases and J by 6 bases, with 16 bases left in between.